This T cell receptor beta chain was found in a study of neurological immune-mediated disorders (dated by TCRdb to 2018 to 2020). Study-level background: Among the roughly 34 multiple sclerosis patients, relapsing-remitting MS was present in around 31 and secondary progressive MS was present in 3. Of the roughly 68 subjects in the cohort, about 15 were HAM/TSP patients, some 35 were multiple sclerosis patients, and approximately 20 were healthy controls. Longitudinal samples, technical triplicates and paired sorted CD4+ and CD8+ T-cell subsets, alongside PBMC samples, were included among the approximately 110 TCR-beta libraries. Using UMI-based sequencing, the study compared peripheral blood TCR-beta repertoires from patients with HTLV-I-associated myelopathy (HAM/TSP), patients with multiple sclerosis, and healthy controls.

cDNA was synthesized by template-switch 5'RACE using a primer carrying a 10-nucleotide random unique molecular identifier by which each TCR transcript was tagged. Every sequencing run yielded over 180 million TCR-beta sequences covering 15-18 subjects. Total RNA was extracted with the RNeasy kit. Using the KAPA Real-time Library Amplification kit, TCR-beta VDJ regions were amplified with primers for the TCR constant region and the 5'RACE anchor. Sample indexes and Illumina adaptors were added in a first PCR, and a second PCR then increased library yield. After Ampure bead purification, the roughly 650 bp TCR product was size-selected on a 2% E-gel SizeSelection system. Library quality was checked on a Bioanalyzer, concentration was measured with Qubit, and libraries were quantified with the Kapa Library Quantification kit before pooling. Paired-end 2 x 150 bp sequencing of the libraries was performed on an Illumina HiSeq 2500. To increase sequence diversity, roughly 25-31% phiX was spiked into each library pool. The published analysis was carried out like this. Quality-filtered reads were processed with the UMI-based MiGEC pipeline, which removed over 80% of raw TCR sequences during error correction. IMGT germline references were used for alignment of VDJ genes, and clonotypes were defined by a unique CDR3 amino acid sequence together with V-J genes. Clonal expansion, Shannon diversity and CDR3 relatedness were evaluated with VDJtools (CalcPairwiseDistances, ClusterSamples), while phylogenetic trees were built in CLCbio workbench. Clones with at least 8 unique UMIs were defined as expanded, with this threshold being based on coefficient-of-variation modelling across technical triplicates. In-frame beta chains were kept once TCRdb had trimmed the public reads at Q25 with fastp and called clones with MiXCR. Each entry merges the rows of one CDR3 protein and shows their most common DNA and genes. TCRdb's processing, not the authors', yielded these V and J calls. The sample table contains 50,000 to 80,000 distinct CDR3 sequences; only one count was recorded for roughly 3.2% of them. Approximately 3.7% of the sample is in the top ten clones.

For the unsorted PBMC libraries, 2 million PBMCs were stored in RNAlater at -80 degrees C until RNA extraction and were used to generate the libraries. Multiple sclerosis patients were enrolled in a US clinical protocol under which disease progression was evaluated by magnetic resonance imaging. Peripheral blood underwent Ficoll-Hypaque density gradient centrifugation to isolate PBMCs, which were then cryopreserved in liquid nitrogen. The investigation overall reported the following: TCR clonal expansion was highest in HAM/TSP patients and lowest in MS patients, with MS patients falling below even healthy controls. No identical CDR3 amino acid sequences were shared among expanded clones across subjects, suggesting private TCR-beta repertoires in all groups. Repertoires from 18 of 34 MS patients were grouped by phylogenetic analysis into a cluster of related CDR3 sequences, suggesting a possible repertoire-level signature. The MS cluster showed no association with clinical or MRI features, and the authors stated that larger cohorts are needed.

This clonotype was counted at least ten times. What antigen it recognizes has not been identified. The record has no base qualities; no much larger clone is one base away. This TCR was recovered from a man in his forties or fifties with multiple sclerosis. Sample: PBMCs.

In nucleotides, the sequence is TGCAGTGCTAGTAAAAACACCGGGGAGCTGTTTTTT. It translates as CSASKNTGELFF. The chain was built from TRBV20-1 and TRBJ2-2, with no reliable assignment of the D segment. The cysteine opens and the phenylalanine closes a CDR3 of 12 amino acids. The read is trimmed to its CDR3 DNA, 36 bases read in frame from base 1. V is clipped by 3 bases and J by 2 bases, and the sequence between their germline boundaries is 4 bases long. Per the germline V gene (reference sequence), DFQATT is the CDR1 and SNEGSKA is the CDR2.